One and the same sample provided the 7 T cell receptor beta chains below, sequenced in a study of OX40 agonist ivuxolimab in advanced cancers. TCRdb's copy holds only in-frame clones and misses some; the assay was immunoSEQ multiplex PCR. This sample has more than 60,000 clones; 81% occur once, and the top ten carry roughly 5.3%. The sample was CD4+ or CD8+ T cells sorted from blood, taken in a trial of the OX40 agonist ivuxolimab. The receptors originated from an adult with an advanced solid tumor such as melanoma, head and neck, liver or kidney cancer.

This clone was observed once. The chain recombines TRBV4-2 with TRBJ1-2; D is unclear. This CDR3 comprises 14 residues. Trimming removed 1 base from V and 1 base from J, with 7 bases in between. Germline V gene data show CDR1 as LGHNA and CDR2 as YNFKEQ. CDR3 DNA sequence: TGTGCCAGCAGCCAAGGGGTCAGTAACTATGGCTACACCTTC. Its translation is CASSQGVSNYGYTF.

The CDR3 sequence is CASSSGNTEQYF. The DNA of the CDR3 is TGTGCCAGCAGCTCCGGAAACACCGAGCAGTACTTC. The chain combines TRBV2 with TRBJ2-7; no clear D gene. There are 12 residues in the CDR3. V was shortened by 6 bases and J by 6 bases, with 12 bases between the two germline ends. Germline-derived CDR1 and CDR2 are SNHLY and FYNNEI.

The V call is TRBV7-2, the J call TRBJ2-1; TRBD2 matches at 15 bases. The germline CDR1 and CDR2 sequences are SGHTA and FQGNSA. The CDR3 runs to 19 residues. V gave up 5 bases and J gave up 5 bases; unmatched junction bases: 13. CDR3 DNA: TGTGCCAGCAGCAAGACAAGGACTAGCGGGAGGGCCGTTGACAATGAGCAGTTCTTC. Translation gives CASSKTRTSGRAVDNEQFF.

In this sample, this clone turned up a few times. This rearrangement joins TRBV5-5 to TRBJ1-2; D not resolved. CDR3 length: 11 amino acids. Germline values: CDR1 SGHKS, CDR2 YYEKEE (reference sequence). V was pared by 2 bases and J by 8 bases, with 7 bases between. CDR3 coding DNA: TGTGCCAGCAGCTTCCGGGAGGGCTACACCTTC. Translation gives CASSFREGYTF.

This clone has only one observation. The chain links TRBV5-5 to TRBJ1-1; tentatively, D is TRBD1 (5 bases). Trimming shortened V by 1 base and J by 6 bases, and 16 bases separated the two germline ends. This CDR3 contains 15 residues. Per the germline V gene, CDR1 is SGHKS and CDR2 is YYEKEE (reference sequence). The CDR3 region is CASSLRVWGSAEAFF. The DNA of the CDR3 is TGTGCCAGCAGCTTGAGGGTCTGGGGCTCTGCTGAAGCTTTCTTT.

The chain employs TRBV18 and TRBJ2-5, with D possibly TRBD1 on 5 matching bases. CDR3 length: 15 residues. The V gene lost 5 bases and the J gene lost 2 bases, with 15 bases spanning the gap. Germline CDR1 reads KGHSH; CDR2 reads LQKENI. For the CDR3, the DNA is TGTGCCAGCTCAAGGGCCACAGGAGTGCAAGAGACCCAGTACTTC. It is translated as CASSRATGVQETQYF.

The chain employs TRBV6-5 and TRBJ2-1, with 7 bases lining up with TRBD2. J was trimmed by 3 bases and V by 4 bases; bases with no gene match: 9. CDR1 and CDR2 (germline): MNHEY, SVGAGI. This CDR3 region has 16 residues. This CDR3 reads CASSSLRRGVYNEQFF. Here the CDR3 DNA reads TGTGCCAGCAGTTCCCTGAGACGGGGGGTCTACAATGAGCAGTTCTTC.